These T cell receptor beta chains were read from a single sample in a study of blood T cell repertoires in COVID-19. Method: immunoSEQ multiplex PCR; TCRdb's copy keeps in-frame clones and lacks some. The sample yields under 200,000 clones, roughly 84% seen once. The sequenced material came from PBMCs or T cells enriched from blood (not recorded which). The origin of the receptors is a man between 60 and 70 years old who had recovered from COVID-19. Each CDR3 is given with its conserved first and last residue. The D gene is left open where the match is weak.

v_call,d_call,j_call,cdr3_length,cdr3_nt,cdr3_aa
TRBV19,NA,TRBJ1-1,13,TGTGCCAGTAGTTTTCCCGGGGTCACTGAAGCTTTCTTT,CASSFPGVTEAFF
TRBV6-5,NA,TRBJ1-2,14,TGTGCCAGCAGGCTTATCATAGAGGGTTATGGCTACACCTTC,CASRLIIEGYGYTF
TRBV4-2,TRBD2,TRBJ2-3,18,TGTGCCAGCAGCCAAGAACTAGCGGGGGGGTCGTCGGGAAATACGCAGTATTTT,CASSQELAGGSSGNTQYF
TRBV5-1,NA,TRBJ2-3,15,TGCGCCAGCAGCTTGAGACAGCCCCACACAGATACGCAGTATTTT,CASSLRQPHTDTQYF
TRBV19,NA,TRBJ2-3,13,TGTGCCAGTAAGGCAGGGGGCACAGATACGCAGTATTTT,CASKAGGTDTQYF
TRBV5-4,NA,TRBJ2-1,16,TGTGCCAGCAGCTTGGCTCGATTAGGGGCTAACAATGAGCAGTTCTTC,CASSLARLGANNEQFF
TRBV14,NA,TRBJ2-3,17,TGTGCCAGCAGCCAAGCGTTGAGACTCCGAGCATCAGATACGCAGTATTTT,CASSQALRLRASDTQYF
TRBV14,NA,TRBJ2-3,16,TGTGCCAGCAGCCAAGCTCGACAGACATTCACAGATACGCAGTATTTT,CASSQARQTFTDTQYF
TRBV5-1,NA,TRBJ2-5,13,TGCGCCAGCAGCGTTCACGGGGATGAGACCCAGTACTTC,CASSVHGDETQYF
TRBV5-8,TRBD1,TRBJ1-6,12,TGTGCCGGGGGACAGGAGCTTTCACCCCTCCACTTT,CAGGQELSPLHF
TRBV28,NA,TRBJ2-5,17,TGTGCCAGCAGAACCATGTGGGACTTAGCCAAAAGAGAGACCCAGTACTTC,CASRTMWDLAKRETQYF
TRBV9,TRBD2,TRBJ2-1,17,TGTGCCAGCAGCGTGCCCCCTAGCGGAGGCTCCTACAATGAGCAGTTCTTC,CASSVPPSGGSYNEQFF
TRBV5-1,NA,TRBJ1-1,16,TGCGCCAGCAGCTTGGCCACGACAGAAGAAGGTCCTGAAGCTTTCTTT,CASSLATTEEGPEAFF
TRBV20-1,NA,TRBJ2-5,11,TGCAGTGCTAGAGCTCAAGAGACCCAGTACTTC,CSARAQETQYF
TRBV7-8,NA,TRBJ1-5,15,TGTGCCAGCAGCTTCGGGCAGGGGAACCATCAGCCCCAGCATTTT,CASSFGQGNHQPQHF
TRBV11-1,TRBD2,TRBJ2-7,15,TGTGCCAGCAGCTCCATCGGGGGGTCCCCCTACGAGCAGTACTTC,CASSSIGGSPYEQYF
TRBV7-2,NA,TRBJ2-2,14,TGTGCCAGCAGTTCCATAACAGCAACCGGGGAGCTGTTTTTT,CASSSITATGELFF